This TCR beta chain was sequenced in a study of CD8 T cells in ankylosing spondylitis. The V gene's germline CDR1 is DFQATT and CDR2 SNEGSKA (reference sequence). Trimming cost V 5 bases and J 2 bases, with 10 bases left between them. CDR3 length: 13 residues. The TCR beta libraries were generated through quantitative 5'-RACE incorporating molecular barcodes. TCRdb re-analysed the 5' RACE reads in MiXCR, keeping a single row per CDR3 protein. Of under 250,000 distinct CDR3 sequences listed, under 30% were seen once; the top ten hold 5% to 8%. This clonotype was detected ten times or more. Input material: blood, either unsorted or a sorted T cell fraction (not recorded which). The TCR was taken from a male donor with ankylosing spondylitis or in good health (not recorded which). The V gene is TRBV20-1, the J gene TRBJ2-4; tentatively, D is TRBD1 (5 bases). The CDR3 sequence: CSAWTSPKNIQYF. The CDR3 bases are TGCAGTGCTTGGACATCCCCCAAAAACATTCAGTACTTC.